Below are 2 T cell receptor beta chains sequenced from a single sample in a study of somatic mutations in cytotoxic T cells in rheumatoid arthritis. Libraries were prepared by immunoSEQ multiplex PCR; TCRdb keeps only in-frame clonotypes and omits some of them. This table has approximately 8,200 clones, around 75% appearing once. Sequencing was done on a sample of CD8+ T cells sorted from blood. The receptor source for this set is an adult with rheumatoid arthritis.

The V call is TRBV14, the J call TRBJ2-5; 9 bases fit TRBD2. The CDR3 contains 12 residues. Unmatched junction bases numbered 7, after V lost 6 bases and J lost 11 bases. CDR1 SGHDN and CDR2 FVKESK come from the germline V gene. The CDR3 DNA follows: TGTGCCAGCAGTGGAAGAGGACTAGCGCAGTACTTC. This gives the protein CASSGRGLAQYF.

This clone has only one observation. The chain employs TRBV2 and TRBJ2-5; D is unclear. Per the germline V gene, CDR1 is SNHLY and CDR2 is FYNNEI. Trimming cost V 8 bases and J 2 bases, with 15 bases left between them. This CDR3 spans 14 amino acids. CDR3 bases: TGTGCCAGCTATGGACCCGGAGAACAAGAGACCCAGTACTTC. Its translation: CASYGPGEQETQYF.